These T cell receptor beta chains were read from a single sample in a study of T cells after yellow fever vaccination. TCRdb re-derived calls from the 5' RACE reads in MiXCR, one entry per CDR3 protein. The data contain under 95,000 distinct CDR3 sequences, around 7.7% of them singletons. Source: CD8+ T cells sorted from PBMCs, taken approximately 11 days after the first yellow fever vaccination. Every receptor here comes from a man in his late teens or twenties who received the YFV17D yellow fever vaccine. Each CDR3 is given with its conserved first and last residue. A D gene is named only where the DNA matches it firmly. Expanded clones are given a class, and other clones once, few, many or no size at all.

V gene,J gene,clone size,D gene,CDR3 protein,CDR3 DNA
TRBV29-1,TRBJ1-4,many,.,CSVEMPGWNEKLFF,TGCAGCGTTGAAATGCCAGGGTGGAATGAAAAACTGTTTTTT
TRBV20-1,TRBJ2-1,many,TRBD2,CSELAGNYNEQFF,TGCAGTGAGCTAGCGGGGAACTACAATGAGCAGTTCTTC
TRBV6-1,TRBJ2-1,many,TRBD2,CASSEAGGDYNEQFF,TGTGCCAGCAGTGAGGCGGGGGGAGATTACAATGAGCAGTTCTTC
TRBV25-1,TRBJ1-6,many,.,CASRTRGDSPLHF,TGTGCCAGCAGAACCCGGGGTGATTCACCCCTCCACTTT
TRBV20-1,TRBJ1-4,many,.,CSARDLQYTNEKLFF,TGCAGTGCTAGAGATCTCCAGTATACTAATGAAAAACTGTTTTTT
TRBV5-4,TRBJ2-5,.,TRBD2,CASSSPGLARNQETQYF,TGTGCCAGCAGCAGCCCCGGACTAGCCCGTAACCAAGAGACCCAGTACTTC
TRBV27,TRBJ2-3,.,.,CASSTPSGTQGVPTDTQYF,TGTGCCAGCAGTACCCCGTCCGGGACCCAAGGAGTCCCGACAGATACGCAGTATTTT
TRBV5-1,TRBJ2-7,many,.,CASSPEPGRSSYEQYF,TGCGCCAGCAGCCCTGAGCCGGGACGGAGCTCCTACGAGCAGTACTTC
TRBV4-2,TRBJ2-1,many,TRBD2,CASSQDADGGFNEQFF,TGTGCCAGCAGCCAAGATGCAGACGGGGGGTTCAATGAGCAGTTCTTC
TRBV4-1,TRBJ2-5,many,TRBD2,CASSQVSVSGGQQETQYF,TGCGCCAGCAGCCAAGTGTCTGTTAGCGGGGGACAACAAGAGACCCAGTACTTC
TRBV12-5,TRBJ2-1,many,TRBD1,CASGEATGVNEQFF,TGTGCTAGTGGAGAAGCGACAGGGGTTAATGAGCAGTTCTTC
TRBV6-4,TRBJ2-2,many,TRBD2,CASSASGDTGELFF,TGTGCCAGCAGTGCTAGCGGGGACACCGGGGAGCTGTTTTTT
TRBV11-2,TRBJ1-1,few,.,CASGFWGANTEAFF,TGTGCCAGCGGCTTTTGGGGGGCGAACACTGAAGCTTTCTTT
TRBV20-1,TRBJ2-4,many,TRBD2,CSAILGLAVAKNIQYF,TGCAGTGCTATTCTAGGACTAGCAGTGGCCAAAAACATTCAGTACTTC
TRBV20-1,TRBJ2-7,many,.,CSARVALSSYEQYF,TGCAGTGCTAGAGTCGCACTCAGCTCCTACGAGCAGTACTTC
TRBV2,TRBJ1-5,.,.,CASSVLYSNQPQHF,TGTGCCAGCAGTGTCTTGTATAGCAATCAGCCCCAGCATTTT
TRBV7-9,TRBJ2-1,many,.,CASSWTGEQFF,TGTGCCAGCAGCTGGACCGGTGAGCAGTTCTTC
TRBV14,TRBJ1-1,.,TRBD1,CASSDKTGTGGFLYTEAFF,TGTGCCAGCAGCGATAAAACCGGGACAGGGGGCTTTCTGTACACTGAAGCTTTCTTT
TRBV7-9,TRBJ2-1,many,TRBD2,CASSLEGSGGWNNEQFF,TGTGCCAGCAGCTTAGAGGGTAGCGGGGGCTGGAACAATGAGCAGTTCTTC
TRBV19,TRBJ2-1,few,TRBD2,CASTTSGGHNEQFF,TGTGCCAGTACCACTAGCGGGGGGCACAATGAGCAGTTCTTC
TRBV7-9,TRBJ1-1,.,.,CASSRCDRYTEAFF,TGTGCCAGCAGTCGCTGTGACAGGTACACTGAAGCTTTCTTT
TRBV5-4,TRBJ1-5,few,TRBD1,CASSFGTDQPQHF,TGTGCCAGCAGCTTTGGGACAGATCAGCCCCAGCATTTT
TRBV29-1,TRBJ2-1,.,TRBD2,CSVEGWRGEEKNEQFF,TGCAGCGTTGAAGGGTGGCGGGGGGAGGAGAAAAATGAGCAGTTCTTC
TRBV4-3,TRBJ2-5,many,TRBD2,CASSQDTSGGGETQYF,TGCGCCAGCAGCCAAGATACTAGCGGGGGAGGAGAGACCCAGTACTTC
TRBV12-3/TRBV12-4,TRBJ1-1,many,.,CASSFRTSAAEAFF,TGTGCCAGCAGTTTCCGGACGAGTGCAGCTGAAGCTTTCTTT
TRBV12-3/TRBV12-4,TRBJ1-1,few,.,CASTTTRGEAFF,TGTGCCAGCACCACGACCCGGGGTGAAGCTTTCTTT
TRBV4-1,TRBJ2-5,many,.,CASSQDLGGWETQYF,TGCGCCAGCAGCCAAGATCTCGGGGGTTGGGAGACCCAGTACTTC
TRBV7-2,TRBJ2-5,many,TRBD2,CASSLLQTSVEETQYF,TGTGCCAGCAGCCTGCTCCAGACTAGCGTGGAAGAGACCCAGTACTTC
TRBV12-3/TRBV12-4,TRBJ2-7,many,.,CASSSPHIDGSYEQYF,TGTGCCAGCAGTTCGCCCCACATCGATGGATCCTACGAGCAGTACTTC
TRBV7-7,TRBJ2-1,many,TRBD2,CASSLYLAGENNEQFF,TGTGCTAGCAGCTTGTACCTAGCGGGGGAGAACAATGAGCAGTTCTTC
TRBV5-5,TRBJ2-3,many,.,CASSDGTEADTQYF,TGTGCCAGCAGCGACGGGACGGAAGCTGATACGCAGTATTTT
TRBV4-3,TRBJ2-1,.,.,CASSQTESSYNEQFF,TGCGCCAGCAGCCAGACGGAGAGCTCCTACAATGAGCAGTTCTTC
TRBV3-1,TRBJ2-1,many,TRBD1,CASSSQGVIQDEQFF,TGTGCCAGCAGTTCACAGGGGGTGATCCAGGATGAGCAGTTCTTC
TRBV7-6,TRBJ1-1,many,.,CASSLGDSYTEAFF,TGTGCCAGCAGCTTAGGTGACAGTTACACTGAAGCTTTCTTT
TRBV9,TRBJ2-3,many,TRBD2,CASSVVGGFTDTQYF,TGTGCCAGCAGCGTAGTCGGGGGGTTCACAGATACGCAGTATTTT
TRBV25-1,TRBJ1-2,.,.,CASSEAARGPLTNYGYTF,TGTGCCAGCAGTGAAGCCGCCCGGGGGCCCTTAACTAACTATGGCTACACCTTC
TRBV4-3,TRBJ2-5,few,TRBD1,CASSQDGTANQETQYF,TGCGCCAGCAGCCAAGATGGGACAGCTAACCAAGAGACCCAGTACTTC
TRBV12-3/TRBV12-4,TRBJ1-6,few,.,CASSPRGAGSPLHF,TGTGCCAGCAGCCCTAGGGGGGCAGGTTCACCCCTCCACTTT
TRBV20-1,TRBJ1-2,many,.,CSARDSLNYGYTF,TGCAGTGCTAGGGACAGCCTTAACTATGGCTACACCTTC
TRBV20-1,TRBJ1-1,many,TRBD1,CSARDERTGASEAFF,TGCAGTGCTAGAGACGAGCGGACAGGAGCAAGTGAAGCTTTCTTT